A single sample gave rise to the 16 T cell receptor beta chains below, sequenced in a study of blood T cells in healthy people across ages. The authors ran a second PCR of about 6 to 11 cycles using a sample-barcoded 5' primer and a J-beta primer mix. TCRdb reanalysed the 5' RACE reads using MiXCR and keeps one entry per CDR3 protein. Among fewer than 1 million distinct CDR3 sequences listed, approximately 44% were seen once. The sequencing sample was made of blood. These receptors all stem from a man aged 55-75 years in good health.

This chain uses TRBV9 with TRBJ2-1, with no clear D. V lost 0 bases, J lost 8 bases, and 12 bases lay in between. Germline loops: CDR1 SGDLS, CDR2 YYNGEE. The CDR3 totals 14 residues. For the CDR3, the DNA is TGTGCCAGCAGCGTAGCGAGTGGCCGGGATGAGCAGTTCTTC. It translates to CASSVASGRDEQFF.

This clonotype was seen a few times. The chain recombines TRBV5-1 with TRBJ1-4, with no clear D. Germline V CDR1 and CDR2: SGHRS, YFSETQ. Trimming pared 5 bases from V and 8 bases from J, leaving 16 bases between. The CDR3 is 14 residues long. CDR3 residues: CASSHRGGSEKLFF. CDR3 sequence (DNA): TGCGCCAGCAGTCACCGGGGAGGGAGCGAAAAACTGTTTTTT.

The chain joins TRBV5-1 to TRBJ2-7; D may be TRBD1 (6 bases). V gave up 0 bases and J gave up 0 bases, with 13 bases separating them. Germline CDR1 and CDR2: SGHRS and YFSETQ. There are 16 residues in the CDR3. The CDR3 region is CASSLGLSRGSYEQYF. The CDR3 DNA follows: TGCGCCAGCAGCTTGGGACTGAGCAGGGGCTCCTACGAGCAGTACTTC.

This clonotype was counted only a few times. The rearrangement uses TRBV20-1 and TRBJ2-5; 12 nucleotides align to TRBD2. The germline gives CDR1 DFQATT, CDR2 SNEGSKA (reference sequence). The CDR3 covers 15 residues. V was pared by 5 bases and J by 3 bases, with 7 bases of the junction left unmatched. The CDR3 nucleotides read TGCAGTGCTGAACCGGCTAGCGGGGGGGAAGAGACCCAGTACTTC. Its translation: CSAEPASGGEETQYF.

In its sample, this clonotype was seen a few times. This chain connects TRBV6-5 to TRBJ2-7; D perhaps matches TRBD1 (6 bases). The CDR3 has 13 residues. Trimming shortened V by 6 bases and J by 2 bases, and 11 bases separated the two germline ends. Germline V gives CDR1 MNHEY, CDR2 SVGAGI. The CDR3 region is CASRETGTYEQYF. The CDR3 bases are TGTGCCAGCAGAGAGACAGGTACCTACGAGCAGTACTTC.

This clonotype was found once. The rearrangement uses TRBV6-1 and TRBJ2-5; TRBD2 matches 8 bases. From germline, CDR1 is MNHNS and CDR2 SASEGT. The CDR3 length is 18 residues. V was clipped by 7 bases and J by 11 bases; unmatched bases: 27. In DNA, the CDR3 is TGTGCCAGCAAACGGGACTCCTGGACTAGCCAAAAGTACAATGAGCAGTACTTC. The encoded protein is CASKRDSWTSQKYNEQYF.

CDR3 nucleotides: TGTGCCAGCAGTCCCCCGGGCGGGGGTGCGAGCGAGCAGTACTTC. It is translated as CASSPPGGGASEQYF. J is TRBJ2-7 and V is TRBV6-6, with 7 bases that match TRBD2. The CDR3 spans 15 residues. Germline lookup yields CDR1 MNHNY and CDR2 SVGAGI (reference sequence). V lost 5 bases, J lost 6 bases, and 13 bases stayed unmatched.

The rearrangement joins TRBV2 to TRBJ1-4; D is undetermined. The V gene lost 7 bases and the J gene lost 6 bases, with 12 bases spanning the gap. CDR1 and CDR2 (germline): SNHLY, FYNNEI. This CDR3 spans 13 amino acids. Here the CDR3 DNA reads TGTGCCAGCAAAAAAGGTCAGGATGAAAAACTGTTTTTT. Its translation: CASKKGQDEKLFF.

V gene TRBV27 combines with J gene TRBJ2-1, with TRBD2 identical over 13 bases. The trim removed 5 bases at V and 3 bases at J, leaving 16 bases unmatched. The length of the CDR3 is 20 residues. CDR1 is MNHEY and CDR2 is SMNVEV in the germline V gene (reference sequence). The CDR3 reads CASSLTAGTSGAWNYNEQFF. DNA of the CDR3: TGTGCCAGCAGTCTTACCGCCGGGACTAGCGGGGCCTGGAACTACAATGAGCAGTTCTTC.

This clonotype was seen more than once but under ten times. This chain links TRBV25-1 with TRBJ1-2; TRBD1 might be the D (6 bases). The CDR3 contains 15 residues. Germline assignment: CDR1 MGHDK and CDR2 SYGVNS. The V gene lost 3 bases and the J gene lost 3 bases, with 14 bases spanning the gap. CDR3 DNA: TGTGCCAGCAGTGAGGGGGGGGCCGGGTACTATGGCTACACCTTC. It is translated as CASSEGGAGYYGYTF.

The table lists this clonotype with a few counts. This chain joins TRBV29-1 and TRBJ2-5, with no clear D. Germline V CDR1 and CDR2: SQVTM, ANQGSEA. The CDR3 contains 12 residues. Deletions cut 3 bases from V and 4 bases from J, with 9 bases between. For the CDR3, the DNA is TGCAGCGTTGATGGGGTTGGAGAGACCCAGTACTTC. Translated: CSVDGVGETQYF.

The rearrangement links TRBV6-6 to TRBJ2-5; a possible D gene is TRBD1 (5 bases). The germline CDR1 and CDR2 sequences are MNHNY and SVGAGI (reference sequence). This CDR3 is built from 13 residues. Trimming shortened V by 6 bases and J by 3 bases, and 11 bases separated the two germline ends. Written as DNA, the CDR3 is TGTGCCAGCAGCGCAACAGGTGAAGAGACCCAGTACTTC. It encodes CASSATGEETQYF.

CDR3 amino acids: CASSKATGNYGYTF. The CDR3, as DNA: TGTGCCAGCAGCAAAGCGACAGGGAACTATGGCTACACCTTC. J is TRBJ1-2 and V is TRBV21-1; the table names TRBD1, a call not compared with the DNA. TRBV21-1 is tagged as a pseudogene. The length of the CDR3 is 14 residues.

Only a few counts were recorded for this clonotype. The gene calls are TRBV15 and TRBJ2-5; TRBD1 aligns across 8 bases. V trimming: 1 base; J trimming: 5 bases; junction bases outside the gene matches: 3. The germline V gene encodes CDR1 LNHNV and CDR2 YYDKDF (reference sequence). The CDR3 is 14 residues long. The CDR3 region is CATSRAGGYETQYF. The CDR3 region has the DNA TGTGCCACCAGCAGAGCAGGGGGCTATGAGACCCAGTACTTC. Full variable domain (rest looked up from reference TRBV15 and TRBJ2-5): DAMVIQNPRYQVTQFGKPVTLSCSQTLNHNVMYWYQQKSSQAPKLLFHYYDKDFNNEADTPDNFQSRRPNTSFCFLDIRSPGLGDTAMYLCATSRAGGYETQYFGPGTRLLVL.

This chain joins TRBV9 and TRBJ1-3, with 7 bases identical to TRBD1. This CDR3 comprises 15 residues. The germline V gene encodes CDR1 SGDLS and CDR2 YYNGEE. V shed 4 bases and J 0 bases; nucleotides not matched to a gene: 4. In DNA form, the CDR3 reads TGTGCCAGCAGCACCGGGACAGTCTCTGGAAACACCATATATTTT. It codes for CASSTGTVSGNTIYF.

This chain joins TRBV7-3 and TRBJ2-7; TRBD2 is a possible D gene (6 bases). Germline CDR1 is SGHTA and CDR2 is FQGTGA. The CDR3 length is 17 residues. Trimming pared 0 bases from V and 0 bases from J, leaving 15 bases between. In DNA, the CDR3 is TGTGCCAGCAGCTTAACGGGAGGCGGGGCGCCCTCCTACGAGCAGTACTTC. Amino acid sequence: CASSLTGGGAPSYEQYF.